Listed below are T cell receptor beta chains from one sample, sequenced in a study of T cells in localized non-small cell lung cancer. Here immunoSEQ multiplex PCR was the method, and the copy in TCRdb shows in-frame clones only, minus some. Found here are around 26,000 clones, over 70% of them singletons; the top ten hold 8.5% to 10%. Sequencing was performed on peripheral blood, taken before any cancer treatment. Receptors originate from a man aged 35 to 69 with stage III squamous cell lung carcinoma. Each CDR3 is given with its conserved first and last residue. Fields, in order: J gene, D gene, V gene, CDR3 protein. D genes are given only for firm matches.

J: TRBJ2-3; D: -; V: TRBV9; CDR3: CASSVSATLPDTQYF
J: TRBJ1-2; D: -; V: TRBV20-1; CDR3: CSASREGYTF
J: TRBJ1-4; D: -; V: TRBV18; CDR3: CASSPGGSFNEKLFF
J: TRBJ2-7; D: TRBD2; V: TRBV29-1; CDR3: CSVTSGYEQYF
J: TRBJ1-4; D: -; V: TRBV18; CDR3: CASSPGEKLFF
J: TRBJ1-2; D: TRBD1; V: TRBV6-1; CDR3: CASANRGYGYTF
J: TRBJ2-1; D: TRBD2; V: TRBV27; CDR3: CASSLSSTGGRGSYNEQFF
J: TRBJ2-3; D: TRBD2; V: TRBV7-9; CDR3: CASSFGLAGSASTDTQYF
J: TRBJ2-7; D: TRBD2; V: TRBV6-5; CDR3: CASSHSGRGPHEQYF
J: TRBJ2-1; D: TRBD2; V: TRBV6-5; CDR3: CASSYSTSGYNEQFF
J: TRBJ2-7; D: TRBD2; V: TRBV14; CDR3: CASSVLAGYEQYF
J: TRBJ1-2; D: -; V: TRBV4-1; CDR3: CASSQDGVYGYTF
J: TRBJ1-4; D: -; V: TRBV30; CDR3: CAWSVGVSEKLFF
J: TRBJ2-7; D: -; V: TRBV7-8; CDR3: CASSVSGGSYEQYF
J: TRBJ2-3; D: TRBD2; V: TRBV7-2; CDR3: CASRPLAVTTDTQYF